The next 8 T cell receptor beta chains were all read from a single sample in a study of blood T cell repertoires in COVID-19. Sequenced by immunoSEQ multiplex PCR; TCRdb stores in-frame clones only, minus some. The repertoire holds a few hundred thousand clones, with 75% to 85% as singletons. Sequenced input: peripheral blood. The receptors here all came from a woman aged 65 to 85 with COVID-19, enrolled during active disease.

The DNA for the CDR3 is TGTGCCAGCAGTCGAACCGGGACTAGCGGGGGAACTTACAATGAGCAGTTCTTC. This codes for CASSRTGTSGGTYNEQFF. V is TRBV6-6 and J is TRBJ2-1, with 14 bases aligning to TRBD2. The germline CDR1 and CDR2 sequences are MNHNY and SVGAGI (reference sequence). The CDR3 contains 18 residues. After removal of 5 bases from V and 4 bases from J, the junction contained 10 bases not matched to a gene.

In DNA form, the CDR3 reads TGTGCCAGCAGTTATTCCCGGGGACTAGCACATGAGCAGTTCTTC. This translates into CASSYSRGLAHEQFF. The chain has TRBV7-2 and TRBJ2-1; 9 bases are shared with TRBD2. The ends lost 6 bases at V and 8 bases at J; junction bases unmatched: 11. CDR1 is SGHTA, CDR2 FQGNSA, per germline. The CDR3 spans 15 residues.

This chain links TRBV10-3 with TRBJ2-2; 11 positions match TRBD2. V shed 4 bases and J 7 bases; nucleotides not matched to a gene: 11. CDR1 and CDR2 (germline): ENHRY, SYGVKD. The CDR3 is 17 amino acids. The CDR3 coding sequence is TGTGCCATCAGTGGGGTAGCGGGAGGGCAACAGAACGGGGAGCTGTTTTTT. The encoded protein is CAISGVAGGQQNGELFF.

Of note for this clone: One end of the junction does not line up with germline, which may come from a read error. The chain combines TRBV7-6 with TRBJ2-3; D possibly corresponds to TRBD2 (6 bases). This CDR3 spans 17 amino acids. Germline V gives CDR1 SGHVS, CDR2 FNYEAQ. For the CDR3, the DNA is TGTGCCAGCAGGTTAGAAGGTTACGGGACTAGCACAGATACGCAGTATTTT. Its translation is CASRLEGYGTSTDTQYF.

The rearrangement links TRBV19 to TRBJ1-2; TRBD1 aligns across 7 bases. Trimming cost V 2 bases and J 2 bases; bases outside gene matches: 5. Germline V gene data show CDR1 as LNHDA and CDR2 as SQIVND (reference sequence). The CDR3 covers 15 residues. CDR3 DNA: TGTGCCAGTAGTATAAGAGGACAGGAGAACTATGGCTACACCTTC. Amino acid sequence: CASSIRGQENYGYTF.

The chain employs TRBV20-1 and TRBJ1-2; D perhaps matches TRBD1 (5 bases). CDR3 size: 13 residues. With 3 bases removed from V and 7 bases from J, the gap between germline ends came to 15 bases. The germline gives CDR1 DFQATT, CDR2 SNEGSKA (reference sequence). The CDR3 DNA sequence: TGCAGTGCTAGTGTAAGAGTAGGGGTTGGCTACACCTTC. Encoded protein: CSASVRVGVGYTF.

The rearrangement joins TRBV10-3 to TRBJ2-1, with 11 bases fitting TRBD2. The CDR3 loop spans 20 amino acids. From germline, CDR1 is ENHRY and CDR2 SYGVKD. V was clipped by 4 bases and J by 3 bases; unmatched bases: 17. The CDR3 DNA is TGTGCCATCAGTGTCGCTCCCAGGCGGCTAGCGGGAGGAGACTACAATGAGCAGTTCTTC. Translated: CAISVAPRRLAGGDYNEQFF.

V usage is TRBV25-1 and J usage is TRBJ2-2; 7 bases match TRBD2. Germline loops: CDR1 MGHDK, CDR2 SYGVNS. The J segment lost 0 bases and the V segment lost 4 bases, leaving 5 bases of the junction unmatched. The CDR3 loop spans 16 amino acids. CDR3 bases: TGTGCCAGCAGTGTTCTAGCGGCAACGAACACCGGGGAGCTGTTTTTT. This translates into CASSVLAATNTGELFF.